Sequencing of this T cell receptor (beta chain) was carried out in a study of shared clonotypes between healthy human individuals (TCRdb year 2020). Concerning the study at large: The cohort included three men and two women between 18 and 49 years of age. Between about 0.85 and 8.9 billion PBMCs per donor were obtained by leukapheresis. To estimate repertoire size and how much clonotypes are shared between individuals, the study performed deep sequencing of blood TCR repertoires from a few healthy adults. Libraries were prepared and TCR repertoires were sequenced by different laboratories using diverse techniques, in order to increase sequencing depth and limit assay-specific biases. For each donor, CD4 naive and CD4 memory were each given three plates, CD8 naive was given two plates, and CD8 memory was given one plate.

Reading from cysteine to phenylalanine, the CDR3 counts 15 amino acids. Just CDR3 DNA is preserved here, 45 bases in frame from base 1. V sheds 1 base and J sheds 0 bases, leaving 10 bases between their ends. Per the germline V gene, SGHTA is the CDR1 and FQGNSA is the CDR2. Healthy HIV-negative adults with no recently reported acute infections or vaccinations were included as donors. Only Caucasian adults living in Nashville, Tennessee, USA were represented among the donors. CD4+ T cells were enriched by magnetic negative selection, after which naive cells were positively selected on CD45RA and the negative fraction was taken as the memory subset. After blood collection by leukapheresis, PBMCs were isolated using Ficoll-Histopaque density gradient centrifugation and then cryopreserved in the vapor phase of liquid nitrogen. Analytical flow cytometry was used to check the purity and quantity of each magnetically sorted T cell population. From each sorted fraction, genomic DNA was isolated and quantified by UV absorbance on a Nanodrop 2000c.

Findings and caveats that apply to the study as a whole: Sampling was restricted to blood, and TCR repertoires in tissue are likely to differ from TCR repertoires in blood. Compared with non-shared clonotypes, clonotypes shared by all four sorted-subset donors had higher generation probabilities. Sharing across several donors was observed for about 4.8% of naive CD4, over 3% of naive CD8, over 2% of memory CD4, and roughly 0.4% of memory CD8 clonotypes. Estimated clonotype richness was generally larger for naive than for memory subsets. The small number of donors limited the genetic and exposure-history diversity represented. Based on pairwise subsampling, the degree of clonotype sharing among donors was expected to be affected by sequencing depth. Incomplete sequencing was indicated by rarefaction of sorted-subset datasets, despite the large sequencing depth.

A word on this clone: Its antigen is still unknown. No much larger clonotype is one base removed from it; base qualities were not supplied.

TCR CDR3 regions were amplified from genomic DNA by multiplex PCR using the deep immunoSEQ assay. For each cell subset, the extracted genomic DNA was distributed evenly across all wells of several immunoSEQ 96-well plates, and each plate served as one replicate. Each replicate PCR for sorted subsets received 150 to 250 ng genomic DNA, equal to around 32,000 T cell genomes. The purified libraries were quantified using a Qubit 3.0 fluorometer, sized with a Bioanalyzer 2100, and then quantified again using the KAPA Library Quantification kit. Each immunoSEQ 96-well plate was sequenced on its own single-read 150-cycle Illumina NextSeq 550 flow cell. The authors' pipeline ran thus. Because the immunoSEQ output held only junctional sequences and lacked quality scores, the filtering could not match the filtering applied to full-length reads. Sequences were annotated with PyIR, a Python wrapper for IgBLAST v1.9, using IMGT germline references to assign V/J genes and CDR3. Reads were filtered out if the reads had weak V/J assignments (E-value above 1e-6), no CDR3, stop codons, out-of-frame junctions, or ambiguous translated residues. V3J clonotypes were defined as sequences sharing an identical inferred V gene, J gene, and CDR3 amino acid sequence. Percentage overlap between repertoires was calculated by dividing the number of shared unique clonotypes by the size of the smaller repertoire. Richness of each repertoire was evaluated using RTK rarefaction, the Chao1 estimator, and Recon v2.1 estimates of unobserved clonotypes. Generation probabilities were computed with OLGA for all TCRbeta clonotypes obtained by the gDNA method from four donors. TCRdb's version of the immuneACCESS table is confined to in-frame rearrangements and falls short of the full clone set. An unresolved V gene accounts for under half of the shortfall where checked; the remainder is of unknown origin. The D gene and trimming were derived from the DNA, and the V and J assignments and clone size from that table. The sample has roughly 2 million clones on record, approximately 96% of them singletons. 0.13% of the sample belongs to the ten largest clones.

This receptor chain uses TRBV7-2 and TRBJ2-7; the D assignment is uncertain and may be TRBD1 or TRBD2, with 5 bases supporting each. Sequenced sample: naive CD4+ T cells sorted from blood. The cell subset or site label for this specimen denotes: CD45RA+ positively selected. The sequence was obtained from a man between 18 and 29 years old in good health. The nucleotides read TGTGCCAGCAGCTTAGTCTGGGGGTCCTCCTACGAGCAGTACTTC. Its coded protein is CASSLVWGSSYEQYF. The CDR3 plus the reference TRBV7-2 and TRBJ2-7 genes for the other parts give the full variable domain: GAGVSQSPSNKVTEKGKDVELRCDPISGHTALYWYRQSLGQGLEFLIYFQGNSAPDKSGLPSDRFSAERTGGSVSTLTIQRTQQEDSAVYLCASSLVWGSSYEQYFGPGTRLTVT.